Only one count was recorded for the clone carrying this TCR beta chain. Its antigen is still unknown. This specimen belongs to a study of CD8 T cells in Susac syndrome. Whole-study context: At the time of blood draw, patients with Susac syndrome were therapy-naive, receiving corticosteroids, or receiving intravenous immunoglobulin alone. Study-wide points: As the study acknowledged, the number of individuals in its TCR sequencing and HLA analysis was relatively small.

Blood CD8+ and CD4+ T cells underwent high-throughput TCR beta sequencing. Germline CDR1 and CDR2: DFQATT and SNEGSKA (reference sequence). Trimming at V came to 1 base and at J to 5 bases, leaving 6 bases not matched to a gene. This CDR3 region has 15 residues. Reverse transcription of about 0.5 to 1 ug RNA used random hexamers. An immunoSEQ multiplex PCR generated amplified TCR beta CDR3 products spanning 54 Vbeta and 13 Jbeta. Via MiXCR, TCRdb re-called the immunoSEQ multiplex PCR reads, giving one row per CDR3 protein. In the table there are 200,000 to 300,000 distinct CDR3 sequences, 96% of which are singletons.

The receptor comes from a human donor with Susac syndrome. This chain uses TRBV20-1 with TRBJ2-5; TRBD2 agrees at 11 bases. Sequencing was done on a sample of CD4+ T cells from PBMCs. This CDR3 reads CSARALAGVGETQYF. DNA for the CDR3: TGCAGTGCTAGAGCACTAGCGGGAGTGGGGGAGACCCAGTACTTC.